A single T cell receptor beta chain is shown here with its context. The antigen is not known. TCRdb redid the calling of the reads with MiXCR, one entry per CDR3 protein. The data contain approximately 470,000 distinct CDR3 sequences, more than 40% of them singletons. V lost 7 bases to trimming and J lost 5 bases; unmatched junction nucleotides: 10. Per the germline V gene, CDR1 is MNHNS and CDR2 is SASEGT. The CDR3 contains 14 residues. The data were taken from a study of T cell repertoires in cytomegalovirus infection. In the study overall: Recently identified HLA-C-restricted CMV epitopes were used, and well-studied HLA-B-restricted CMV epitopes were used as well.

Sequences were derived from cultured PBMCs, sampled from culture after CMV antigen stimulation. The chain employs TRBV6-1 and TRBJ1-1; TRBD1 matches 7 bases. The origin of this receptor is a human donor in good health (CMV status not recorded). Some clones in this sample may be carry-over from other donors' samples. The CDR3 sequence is CASTVLRGGTEAFF. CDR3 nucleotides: TGTGCCAGCACTGTCCTCAGGGGGGGGACTGAAGCTTTCTTT.